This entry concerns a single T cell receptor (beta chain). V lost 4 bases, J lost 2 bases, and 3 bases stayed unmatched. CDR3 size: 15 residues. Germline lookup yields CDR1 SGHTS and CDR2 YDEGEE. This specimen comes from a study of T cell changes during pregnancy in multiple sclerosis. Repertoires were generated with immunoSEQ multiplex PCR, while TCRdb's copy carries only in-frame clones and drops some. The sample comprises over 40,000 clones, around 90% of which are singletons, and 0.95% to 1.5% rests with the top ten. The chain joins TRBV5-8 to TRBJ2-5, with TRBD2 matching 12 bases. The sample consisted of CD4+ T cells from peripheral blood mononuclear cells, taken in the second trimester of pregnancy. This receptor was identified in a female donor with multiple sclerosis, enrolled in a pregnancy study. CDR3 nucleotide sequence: TGTGCCAGCAGCCTCGGGACTAGCGGGCAAGAGACCCAGTACTTC. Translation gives CASSLGTSGQETQYF.